This is a list of T cell receptor beta chains from one sample in a study of a mutant IDH1 vaccine in newly diagnosed glioma. Which antigens these TCRs recognize remains unknown. Only in-frame clones appear in the TCRdb table, and some are missing; sequencing was by immunoSEQ multiplex PCR. The sample yields about 64,000 clones, roughly 85% seen once. The material was PBMCs, obtained from a glioma patient whose treatment included an IDH1 peptide vaccine. The receptor set was obtained from a man aged 25-45 years with glioma. CDR3s include the opening cysteine and the closing phenylalanine or tryptophan. A D gene is named only where the DNA matches it firmly. The size of a clone is reported for some rows only, either as once, few or many, or as a class for expanded clones.

CDR3nt: TGCGCCAGCAGCTGGGGCGCCGGAAATCAAAATGAAAAACTGTTTTTT
CDR3aa: CASSWGAGNQNEKLFF
j_gene: TRBJ1-4
d_gene: NA
v_gene: TRBV5-1
abundance: NA

CDR3nt: TGTGCCAGCAGTGAGACGAGAAGGGGTCAGCGGGGGGGCCGCTACAATGAGCAGTTCTTC
CDR3aa: CASSETRRGQRGGRYNEQFF
j_gene: TRBJ2-1
d_gene: TRBD2
v_gene: TRBV6-1
abundance: NA

CDR3nt: TGTGCCAGCAGTTTAAACAGGGGGCCGGTGGAGACCCAGTACTTC
CDR3aa: CASSLNRGPVETQYF
j_gene: TRBJ2-5
d_gene: TRBD1
v_gene: TRBV27
abundance: NA

CDR3nt: TGTGCCAGCAGCTTGGGTCGATACGAACCTAATGAAAAACTGTTTTTT
CDR3aa: CASSLGRYEPNEKLFF
j_gene: TRBJ1-4
d_gene: NA
v_gene: TRBV11-2
abundance: NA

CDR3nt: TGTGCCAGCACTTCCCCGGGACTCCCTGAAGCTTTCTTT
CDR3aa: CASTSPGLPEAFF
j_gene: TRBJ1-1
d_gene: NA
v_gene: TRBV6-5
abundance: once

CDR3nt: TGTGCCAGCTCGTCGACAGGGGACAATGAGCAGTTCTTC
CDR3aa: CASSSTGDNEQFF
j_gene: TRBJ2-1
d_gene: TRBD1
v_gene: TRBV18
abundance: NA

CDR3nt: TGTGCCAGTAGTATAAGCTTCGACGAAGGCTATGGCTACACCTTC
CDR3aa: CASSISFDEGYGYTF
j_gene: TRBJ1-2
d_gene: NA
v_gene: TRBV19
abundance: NA

CDR3nt: TGTGCCAGTAGGCCCGGACATGGGGGCAATCAGCCCCAGCATTTT
CDR3aa: CASRPGHGGNQPQHF
j_gene: TRBJ1-5
d_gene: NA
v_gene: TRBV19
abundance: once

CDR3nt: TGTGCCAGCTCACCCGGGACAGGGCAAGATGGCTACACCTTC
CDR3aa: CASSPGTGQDGYTF
j_gene: TRBJ1-2
d_gene: TRBD1
v_gene: TRBV18
abundance: NA

CDR3nt: TGTGCCAGCAGTCTCTCCGCGGTTCCAGATACGCAGTATTTT
CDR3aa: CASSLSAVPDTQYF
j_gene: TRBJ2-3
d_gene: NA
v_gene: TRBV28
abundance: NA

CDR3nt: TGCAGCGTAGAGACAGGGACTCACACTGAAGCTTTCTTT
CDR3aa: CSVETGTHTEAFF
j_gene: TRBJ1-1
d_gene: TRBD1
v_gene: TRBV29-1
abundance: few

CDR3nt: TGTGCCAGCAGTTTACTACAGGGGGTGAACACTGAAGCTTTCTTT
CDR3aa: CASSLLQGVNTEAFF
j_gene: TRBJ1-1
d_gene: TRBD1
v_gene: TRBV6-1
abundance: NA

CDR3nt: TGTGCCAGAAGCTGGGACGGAGACAATCAGCCCCAGCATTTT
CDR3aa: CARSWDGDNQPQHF
j_gene: TRBJ1-5
d_gene: NA
v_gene: TRBV5-3
abundance: NA

CDR3nt: TGCGCCAGCAGGGACGATTACAATGAGCAGTTCTTC
CDR3aa: CASRDDYNEQFF
j_gene: TRBJ2-1
d_gene: NA
v_gene: TRBV10-2
abundance: NA

CDR3nt: TGTGCCAGCACCCGGGGGCCAGGGGGTTACAATGAGCAGTTCTTC
CDR3aa: CASTRGPGGYNEQFF
j_gene: TRBJ2-1
d_gene: NA
v_gene: TRBV7-2
abundance: NA

CDR3nt: TGTGCCAGCATCCGAGGCCGCTATCACTATGGCTACACCTTC
CDR3aa: CASIRGRYHYGYTF
j_gene: TRBJ1-2
d_gene: NA
v_gene: TRBV5-6
abundance: NA

CDR3nt: TGTGCCAGCAGTTTTGACGGGACTAATTCACCCCTCCACTTT
CDR3aa: CASSFDGTNSPLHF
j_gene: TRBJ1-6
d_gene: NA
v_gene: TRBV7-9
abundance: NA

CDR3nt: TGCGCCAGCAGCCAAATACAGGGGGCTAATCAGCCCCAGCATTTT
CDR3aa: CASSQIQGANQPQHF
j_gene: TRBJ1-5
d_gene: TRBD1
v_gene: TRBV4-1
abundance: few

CDR3nt: TGTGCCAGCAGTTTATCGTCTTACGAGCAGTACTTC
CDR3aa: CASSLSSYEQYF
j_gene: TRBJ2-7
d_gene: NA
v_gene: TRBV28
abundance: NA

CDR3nt: TGCAGCGTTGAAGAGGAGACCCAGTACTTC
CDR3aa: CSVEEETQYF
j_gene: TRBJ2-5
d_gene: NA
v_gene: TRBV29-1
abundance: NA

CDR3nt: TGTGCCTGGAGCAGACCCCGGGACAGTAAGCGCTACGAGCAGTACTTC
CDR3aa: CAWSRPRDSKRYEQYF
j_gene: TRBJ2-7
d_gene: TRBD1
v_gene: TRBV30
abundance: NA

CDR3nt: TGCGCCAGCAGCCAAGCGCCGGGGGATTACGAGCAGTACTTC
CDR3aa: CASSQAPGDYEQYF
j_gene: TRBJ2-7
d_gene: NA
v_gene: TRBV4-1
abundance: NA

CDR3nt: TGTGCCAGCAGCCAAGATCGGGGCCCGAGAGGGGAGACCCAGTACTTC
CDR3aa: CASSQDRGPRGETQYF
j_gene: TRBJ2-5
d_gene: NA
v_gene: TRBV14
abundance: NA

CDR3nt: TGTGCCACCAGCCGGCGGGCCGGGCAGGGGAATGAAAAACTGTTTTTT
CDR3aa: CATSRRAGQGNEKLFF
j_gene: TRBJ1-4
d_gene: NA
v_gene: TRBV15
abundance: NA

CDR3nt: TGTGCCAGCAGCAAGTATGCTCAAGAGACCCAGTACTTC
CDR3aa: CASSKYAQETQYF
j_gene: TRBJ2-5
d_gene: NA
v_gene: TRBV5-4
abundance: NA

CDR3nt: TGTGCCAGCAGCCCATGGACACAGGGAGGTACAGATACGCAGTATTTT
CDR3aa: CASSPWTQGGTDTQYF
j_gene: TRBJ2-3
d_gene: NA
v_gene: TRBV4-2
abundance: medium-sized

CDR3nt: TGTGCCAGCAGAATAGCCGGGACAGGGGGCGCAGATACGCAGTATTTT
CDR3aa: CASRIAGTGGADTQYF
j_gene: TRBJ2-3
d_gene: TRBD1
v_gene: TRBV11-2
abundance: NA

CDR3nt: TGTGCCAGCAGCCATTATCGGGACAGTTGGGAAAAACTGTTTTTT
CDR3aa: CASSHYRDSWEKLFF
j_gene: TRBJ1-4
d_gene: TRBD1
v_gene: TRBV7-9
abundance: NA

CDR3nt: TGTGCCTGGAGTGGGCGGGGGGGTATAGATACGCAGTATTTT
CDR3aa: CAWSGRGGIDTQYF
j_gene: TRBJ2-3
d_gene: TRBD2
v_gene: TRBV30
abundance: once

CDR3nt: TGCGCCAGCAGTGAGGGATCCTATAATTCACCCCTCCACTTT
CDR3aa: CASSEGSYNSPLHF
j_gene: TRBJ1-6
d_gene: NA
v_gene: TRBV10-1
abundance: NA

CDR3nt: TGCGCCAGCAGTGAGGGGGCCGAGCAGTACTTC
CDR3aa: CASSEGAEQYF
j_gene: TRBJ2-7
d_gene: NA
v_gene: TRBV10-1
abundance: NA

CDR3nt: TGCGCCAGCAGCCCGCCGGGGAGCACAGATACGCAGTATTTT
CDR3aa: CASSPPGSTDTQYF
j_gene: TRBJ2-3
d_gene: NA
v_gene: TRBV5-1
abundance: NA

CDR3nt: TGTGCCAGCTCAGCCGAAAACTATGGCTACACCTTC
CDR3aa: CASSAENYGYTF
j_gene: TRBJ1-2
d_gene: NA
v_gene: TRBV18
abundance: NA

CDR3nt: TGTGCCACCAGTCGGGGGACAGATACGCAGTATTTT
CDR3aa: CATSRGTDTQYF
j_gene: TRBJ2-3
d_gene: NA
v_gene: TRBV2
abundance: NA

CDR3nt: TGTGCCAGCAGCCGGATAGGACAGGGCTACGAGCAGTACTTC
CDR3aa: CASSRIGQGYEQYF
j_gene: TRBJ2-7
d_gene: TRBD1
v_gene: TRBV11-2
abundance: NA

CDR3nt: TGTGCCAGCAGCTTAAGTCCAGGTTATAATTCACCCCTCCACTTT
CDR3aa: CASSLSPGYNSPLHF
j_gene: TRBJ1-6
d_gene: NA
v_gene: TRBV7-6
abundance: NA

CDR3nt: TGTGCCAGCAGTGAGGGACAGGGGCAAGAGACCCAGTACTTC
CDR3aa: CASSEGQGQETQYF
j_gene: TRBJ2-5
d_gene: TRBD1
v_gene: TRBV6-4
abundance: NA

CDR3nt: TGTGCCAGCAGCCGACAGGGGAACACTGAAGCTTTCTTT
CDR3aa: CASSRQGNTEAFF
j_gene: TRBJ1-1
d_gene: TRBD1
v_gene: TRBV5-5
abundance: NA

CDR3nt: TGTGCCAGTAGCGGGCGTGGGGGAGATACGCAGTATTTT
CDR3aa: CASSGRGGDTQYF
j_gene: TRBJ2-3
d_gene: NA
v_gene: TRBV19
abundance: NA

CDR3nt: TGTGCCAGCAGCTTACGTCCAGTGAGCCCAGCTTTCTTT
CDR3aa: CASSLRPVSPAFF
j_gene: TRBJ1-1
d_gene: NA
v_gene: TRBV7-2
abundance: NA

CDR3nt: TGTGCCAGCAGCCCCACCCCCAGCACAGATACGCAGTATTTT
CDR3aa: CASSPTPSTDTQYF
j_gene: TRBJ2-3
d_gene: NA
v_gene: TRBV7-6
abundance: NA

CDR3nt: TGTGCCAGCAGCCCGGTAAGCTCACCTATGAACACTGAAGCTTTCTTT
CDR3aa: CASSPVSSPMNTEAFF
j_gene: TRBJ1-1
d_gene: NA
v_gene: TRBV6-9
abundance: NA

CDR3nt: TGTGCCAGCAGCCAGGACAGGGTGAACACTGAAGCTTTCTTT
CDR3aa: CASSQDRVNTEAFF
j_gene: TRBJ1-1
d_gene: TRBD1
v_gene: TRBV5-6
abundance: NA

CDR3nt: TGCGCCAGCAGCCCTGGAGCGGGGTCCAACGAGCAGTACTTC
CDR3aa: CASSPGAGSNEQYF
j_gene: TRBJ2-7
d_gene: TRBD2
v_gene: TRBV5-1
abundance: NA

CDR3nt: TGTGCCTCACCGGGCAGGGCATCCACTGAAGCTTTCTTT
CDR3aa: CASPGRASTEAFF
j_gene: TRBJ1-1
d_gene: NA
v_gene: TRBV28
abundance: NA

CDR3nt: TGTGCCAGCAGGGGGACGAGCACCGGGGAGCTGTTTTTT
CDR3aa: CASRGTSTGELFF
j_gene: TRBJ2-2
d_gene: NA
v_gene: TRBV7-2
abundance: NA

CDR3nt: TGTGCCAGCACCCCGGGACTGGGGGCGGATCAGCCCCAGCATTTT
CDR3aa: CASTPGLGADQPQHF
j_gene: TRBJ1-5
d_gene: NA
v_gene: TRBV7-6
abundance: NA

CDR3nt: TGTGCCAGCAGTGATCGGGGACAGACCTACGAGCAGTACTTC
CDR3aa: CASSDRGQTYEQYF
j_gene: TRBJ2-7
d_gene: TRBD1
v_gene: TRBV6-1
abundance: NA

CDR3nt: TGCAGTGCTCGGGGTTGGGAGACCCAGTACTTC
CDR3aa: CSARGWETQYF
j_gene: TRBJ2-5
d_gene: NA
v_gene: TRBV20-1
abundance: NA

CDR3nt: TGCAGCGTGGGGGGAGACACTGAAGCTTTCTTT
CDR3aa: CSVGGDTEAFF
j_gene: TRBJ1-1
d_gene: NA
v_gene: TRBV29-1
abundance: few

CDR3nt: TGCGCCAGCAGCAAGACGGATGGAAACACCATATATTTT
CDR3aa: CASSKTDGNTIYF
j_gene: TRBJ1-3
d_gene: NA
v_gene: TRBV5-1
abundance: NA

CDR3nt: TGTGCCAGCAGTGACTCCGGGGGGGCCTCAGATACGCAGTATTTT
CDR3aa: CASSDSGGASDTQYF
j_gene: TRBJ2-3
d_gene: TRBD2
v_gene: TRBV6-4
abundance: NA

CDR3nt: TGTGCCAGTACCGACCATCCACAGAGCCCTCTTGAAGCTTTCTTT
CDR3aa: CASTDHPQSPLEAFF
j_gene: TRBJ1-1
d_gene: NA
v_gene: TRBV19
abundance: once

CDR3nt: TGTGCCAGCAGTTTAAGTGGGGGTATATGGAACACTGAAGCTTTCTTT
CDR3aa: CASSLSGGIWNTEAFF
j_gene: TRBJ1-1
d_gene: NA
v_gene: TRBV5-8
abundance: NA

CDR3nt: TGTGCCAGCAGCTATAGCGGGGGGGCGGATACGCAGTATTTT
CDR3aa: CASSYSGGADTQYF
j_gene: TRBJ2-3
d_gene: TRBD2
v_gene: TRBV5-4
abundance: once

CDR3nt: TGTGCCAGCAGCCAACGGGGCGGGGGGGTAGGAGATACGCAGTATTTT
CDR3aa: CASSQRGGGVGDTQYF
j_gene: TRBJ2-3
d_gene: TRBD2
v_gene: TRBV4-2
abundance: once

CDR3nt: TGTGCCAGCAGCTTCCGACTAGCGGGGATCTACAATGAGCAGTTCTTC
CDR3aa: CASSFRLAGIYNEQFF
j_gene: TRBJ2-1
d_gene: TRBD2
v_gene: TRBV11-2
abundance: NA

CDR3nt: TGTGCCAGCAGTCATGGACAGGGGAGCACCGGGGAGCTGTTTTTT
CDR3aa: CASSHGQGSTGELFF
j_gene: TRBJ2-2
d_gene: TRBD1
v_gene: TRBV6-4
abundance: NA